These T cell receptor beta chains were read from a single sample in a study of early T cells in non-severe SARS-CoV-2 infection. TCRdb fed the 5' RACE reads into MiXCR, producing one record per CDR3 protein. Of around 58,000 distinct CDR3 sequences listed, roughly 5% are singletons. The sample was whole blood. All receptors derive from an adult who was a healthcare worker with PCR-confirmed SARS-CoV-2 infection or an uninfected control (not recorded which). Both conserved end residues are part of each CDR3. D genes are given only for firm matches. Where a row states a size, it is once, few, many or the class of an expanded clone; other rows omit it.

v_gene	j_gene	d_gene	abundance	CDR3nt	CDR3aa
TRBV20-1	TRBJ2-1	TRBD2	many	TGCAGCCACTTCATATTTGCGGGAGGGCCTCAGAATGAGCAGTTCTTC	CSHFIFAGGPQNEQFF
TRBV6-5	TRBJ2-2	NA	medium-sized	TGTGCCAGCAGCGCAAGGAGTAACACCGGGGAGCTGTTTTTT	CASSARSNTGELFF
TRBV6-5	TRBJ1-1	NA	NA	TGTGCCAGCAGCCGGGACATAACCTCTAACACTGAAGCTTTCTTT	CASSRDITSNTEAFF
TRBV10-3	TRBJ2-1	TRBD1	many	TGTGCCATCAGCGAGGGGACAGGGGCCTACAATGAGCAGTTCTTC	CAISEGTGAYNEQFF
TRBV6-1	TRBJ2-3	TRBD2	few	TGTGCCAGCAGTGAAATGGCGGGGGGTGAAGATACGCAGTATTTT	CASSEMAGGEDTQYF
TRBV29-1	TRBJ2-2	NA	few	TGCAGCGTGAGGGGGGAGGGAGGCACCGGGGAGCTGTTTTTT	CSVRGEGGTGELFF
TRBV10-3	TRBJ2-1	TRBD1	many	TGTGCCATCAGTGATAGACAGGGGAATGAGCAGTTCTTC	CAISDRQGNEQFF
TRBV24-1	TRBJ2-3	NA	many	TGTGCCACCAGTGACGTCCTCGCCACGGATACGCAGTATTTT	CATSDVLATDTQYF
TRBV18	TRBJ1-5	NA	many	TGTGCCAGCTCAGTCCTACAGGGTAGCAATCAGCCCCAGCATTTT	CASSVLQGSNQPQHF
TRBV7-8	TRBJ1-1	NA	NA	TGTGCCAGCAGCAGTACAGGGTCCACTGAAGCTTTCTTT	CASSSTGSTEAFF
TRBV30	TRBJ1-5	NA	NA	TGTGCCTGGAGTGAGGACGGCAATCAGCCCCAGCATTTT	CAWSEDGNQPQHF
TRBV11-3	TRBJ2-1	TRBD2	few	TGTGCCAGCAGTCCTACCGGGACTAGCTACAATGAGCAGTTCTTC	CASSPTGTSYNEQFF
TRBV9	TRBJ2-2	NA	many	TGTGCCAGCAGCGTATCAGGGGGAGGCGGGGAGCTGTTTTTT	CASSVSGGGGELFF
TRBV24-1	TRBJ2-1	NA	many	TGTGCCACCAGTGATTTGCTGCGGCAGAGAGATGTCAATGAGCAGTTCTTC	CATSDLLRQRDVNEQFF
TRBV15	TRBJ1-4	NA	NA	TGTGCCACCAGCAGAGATCGGGTCAGATCTAATGAAAAACTGTTTTTT	CATSRDRVRSNEKLFF
TRBV4-1	TRBJ1-3	NA	few	TGCGCCAGCAGCCAACGATTCTCTGGAAACACCATATATTTT	CASSQRFSGNTIYF
TRBV6-5	TRBJ2-7	TRBD2	many	TGTGCCAGCAGTTACGAGCGGGAGGCCCCCTACGAGCAGTACTTC	CASSYEREAPYEQYF
TRBV20-1	TRBJ1-1	TRBD1	many	TGCAGTGCTAGACCGACAGGGAAGAACACTGAAGCTTTCTTT	CSARPTGKNTEAFF
TRBV2	TRBJ2-7	NA	NA	TGTGCCAGCAGTGAAATCCCGGGCGGAAACTACGAGCAGTACTTC	CASSEIPGGNYEQYF
TRBV27	TRBJ1-2	NA	many	TGTGCCAGCAGTCCAGGTTGGACCTATGGCTACACCTTC	CASSPGWTYGYTF
TRBV7-2	TRBJ2-1	NA	many	TGTGCCAGCAGCCGGCCAGTGAGTGAGCAGTTCTTC	CASSRPVSEQFF
TRBV30	TRBJ2-1	TRBD1	NA	TGTGCCTGGAGTGTACATACAGGGGGTTCGAATGAGCAGTTCTTC	CAWSVHTGGSNEQFF
TRBV18	TRBJ2-5	NA	NA	TGTGCCAGCTCACCACCCCCATCGGGAGAGACCCAGTACTTC	CASSPPPSGETQYF
TRBV7-8	TRBJ2-2	NA	many	TGTGCCAGCAGCTTATCCGGGGACGGGGAGCTGTTTTTT	CASSLSGDGELFF
TRBV4-1	TRBJ2-7	TRBD2	NA	TGCGCCAGCAGCCAAGGGACTAGCGGGTACGAGCAGTACTTC	CASSQGTSGYEQYF
TRBV12-3/TRBV12-4	TRBJ2-3	TRBD2	NA	TGTGCCAGCAGCCTAAGCGGGAGGAGCTTAGATACGCAGTATTTT	CASSLSGRSLDTQYF
TRBV12-3/TRBV12-4	TRBJ1-4	NA	many	TGTGCCAGCAGTTTAGGACGAGACAGAGTTTATGAAAAACTGTTTTTT	CASSLGRDRVYEKLFF
TRBV6-5	TRBJ1-5	TRBD1	many	TGTGCCAGCAGTTCGACAGGGGGCCCGCATCAGCCCCAGCATTTT	CASSSTGGPHQPQHF
TRBV2	TRBJ2-1	TRBD2	many	TGTGCCAGCAGTGCTACTAGCGGGGGGAAGAATGAGCAGTTCTTC	CASSATSGGKNEQFF
TRBV18	TRBJ2-1	NA	many	TGTGCCAGCTCACTTAGGAGATCCTCCTACAATGAGCAGTTCTTC	CASSLRRSSYNEQFF
TRBV14	TRBJ2-1	TRBD1	few	TGTGCCAGCAGCCGCCGTGGACAGGGGGCGAATGAGCAGTTCTTC	CASSRRGQGANEQFF
TRBV7-9	TRBJ1-1	NA	NA	TGTGCCGGCAGCTTAGAAGGGCGAACTGAAGCTTTCTTT	CAGSLEGRTEAFF
TRBV20-1	TRBJ2-3	NA	NA	TGCAGTGCTAGAGATTCGCAGCCCCAAAGCACAGATACGCAGTATTTT	CSARDSQPQSTDTQYF
TRBV7-2	TRBJ2-5	NA	few	TGTGCCAGCAGCTTAGAGCTCACAGCTCAAGAGACCCAGTACTTC	CASSLELTAQETQYF
TRBV19	TRBJ1-1	NA	few	TGTGCCAGTACCCTAGGTGGTGATAGGGGGAACACTGAAGCTTTCTTT	CASTLGGDRGNTEAFF
TRBV24-1	TRBJ1-2	TRBD1	many	TGTGCCACCAGTGATTCCCCCGGACAGGGAGATGGCTACACCTTC	CATSDSPGQGDGYTF
TRBV27	TRBJ2-1	TRBD2	many	TGTGCCAGCAGTTTAGGCACCAGGACTAGCCATGAGCAGTTCTTC	CASSLGTRTSHEQFF
TRBV27	TRBJ1-5	NA	many	TGTGCCAGCAGTCTCCGAACCGGCAATCAGCCCCAGCATTTT	CASSLRTGNQPQHF
TRBV11-2	TRBJ2-1	NA	NA	TGTGCCAGCAGCTTATTCAGAGACCCCCCGTTCTTC	CASSLFRDPPFF
TRBV14	TRBJ2-7	NA	few	TGTGCCAGCGCCCGGGATCCCAACTCCTACGAGCAGTACTTC	CASARDPNSYEQYF
TRBV7-3	TRBJ2-5	NA	NA	TGTGCCAGCAGCGAAACAAATATTGAGGAGACCCAGTACTTC	CASSETNIEETQYF
TRBV7-8	TRBJ2-1	TRBD1	few	TGTGCCAGCAGCTTAACAGGGGGCGGCGTGGTCGGTGAGCAGTTCTTC	CASSLTGGGVVGEQFF
TRBV5-1	TRBJ2-7	TRBD2	NA	TGCGCCAGCAGCTTCTCGGGGGGGTCCTACGAGCAGTACTTC	CASSFSGGSYEQYF